This T cell receptor (beta chain) was documented in a study of tumor-infiltrating lymphocytes in primary liver carcinoma. Study background: Per sample, productive TCRbeta reads numbered roughly 3.65 to 7.13 million, similar across tissue types.

Joint extraction of RNA and DNA used 20-30 mg of bulk tissue that was unsorted. Priming with a constant-region primer yielded TCR beta cDNA from about 450 ng total RNA. Three nested multiplex PCR rounds, a slightly modified ARM-PCR, produced the libraries for TCR beta. The study ran its first two PCR rounds for roughly 10 cycles each, using TRBV1-TRBV30 forward primers and a C-beta reverse primer. Each CDR3 protein gets one entry after TCRdb re-called the multiplex PCR reads with MiXCR. In the table there are roughly 80,000 distinct CDR3 sequences, roughly 72% of which are singletons. Germline-derived CDR1 and CDR2 are LGHNA and YSLEER. The CDR3 contains 15 residues.

This receptor was taken from a man aged 35-49 years with primary liver carcinoma and hepatitis B virus infection. The rearrangement uses TRBV4-3 and TRBJ2-7; 9 nucleotides agree with TRBD2. Sequenced material: tumor-adjacent normal liver tissue. CDR3 DNA: TGCGACGGCAGCCAAGAACAGGCGGGGGGGTACGAGCAGTACTTC. Translating it yields CDGSQEQAGGYEQYF.